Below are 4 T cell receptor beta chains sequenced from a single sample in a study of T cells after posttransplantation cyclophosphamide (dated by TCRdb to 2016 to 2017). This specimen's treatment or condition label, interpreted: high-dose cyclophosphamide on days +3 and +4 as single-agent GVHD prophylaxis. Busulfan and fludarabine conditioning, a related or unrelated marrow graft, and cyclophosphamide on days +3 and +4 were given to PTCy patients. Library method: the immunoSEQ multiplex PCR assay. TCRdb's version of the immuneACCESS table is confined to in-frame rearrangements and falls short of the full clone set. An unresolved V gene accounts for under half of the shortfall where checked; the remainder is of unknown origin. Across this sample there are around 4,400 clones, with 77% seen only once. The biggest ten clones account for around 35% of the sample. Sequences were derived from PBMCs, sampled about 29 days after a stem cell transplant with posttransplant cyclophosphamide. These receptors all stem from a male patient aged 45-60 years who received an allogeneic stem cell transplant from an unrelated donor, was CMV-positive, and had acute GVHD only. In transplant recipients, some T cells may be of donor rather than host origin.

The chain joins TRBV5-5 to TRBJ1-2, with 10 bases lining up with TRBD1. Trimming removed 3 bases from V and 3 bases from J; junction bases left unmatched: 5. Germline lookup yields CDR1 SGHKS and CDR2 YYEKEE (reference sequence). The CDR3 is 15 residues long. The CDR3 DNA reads TGTGCCAGCAGCTGGACAGGGGGAGTAGACTATGGCTACACCTTC. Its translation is CASSWTGGVDYGYTF.

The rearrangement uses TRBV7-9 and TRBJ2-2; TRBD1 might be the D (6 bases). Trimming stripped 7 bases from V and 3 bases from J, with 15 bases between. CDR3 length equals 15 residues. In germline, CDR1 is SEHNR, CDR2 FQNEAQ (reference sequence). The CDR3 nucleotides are TGTGCCAGCATCCTCTCTGGGGGCGACACCGGGGAGCTGTTTTTT. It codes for CASILSGGDTGELFF.

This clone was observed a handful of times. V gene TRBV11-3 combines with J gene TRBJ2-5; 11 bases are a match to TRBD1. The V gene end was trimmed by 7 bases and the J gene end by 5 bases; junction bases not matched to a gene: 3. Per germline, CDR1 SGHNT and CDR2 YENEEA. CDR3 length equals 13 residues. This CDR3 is CASKDRGRETQYF. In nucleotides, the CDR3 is TGTGCCAGCAAGGACAGGGGGCGGGAGACCCAGTACTTC.

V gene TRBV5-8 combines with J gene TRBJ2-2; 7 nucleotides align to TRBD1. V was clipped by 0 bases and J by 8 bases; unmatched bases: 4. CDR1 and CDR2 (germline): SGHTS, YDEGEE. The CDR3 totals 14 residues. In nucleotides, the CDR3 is TGTGCCAGCAGCTTGGACAGGGGAGTGGGGGAGCTGTTTTTT. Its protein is CASSLDRGVGELFF.